This TCR beta chain comes out of a study of PD-1 blockade in classical Hodgkin lymphoma. Overall study: With a 2-week interval, patients received intravenous nivolumab at 3 mg/kg. Whole-study findings and limits: Newly diagnosed patients were reported to start with lower TCR diversity than healthy donors. Complete responders entered with baseline diversity on par with newly diagnosed patients, the results showed. Patients with an early start, nivolumab under 1 year after ASCT, were excluded.

Produced via immunoSEQ multiplex PCR; TCRdb's table is partial and in-frame only. In the table there are 15,000 to 20,000 clones, roughly three quarters of which are singletons. Points on this clone: Its specificity is unknown.

Time point: cycle 4 day 1 (C4D1), after 6 weeks of nivolumab. Each and every patient relapsed after autologous stem cell transplantation, and patients got differing brentuximab vedotin exposure. Magnetic negative selection served to purify CD4+ T cells out of PBMCs that had been thawed. The CDR3 is 15 residues long. The V gene's germline CDR1 is SGHTA and CDR2 FQGNSA. Germline trimming cut 7 bases from V and 0 bases from J; bases unmatched to any gene: 6. The source is a human donor with classical Hodgkin lymphoma. Sequenced here: CD4+ T cells from blood, sampled before the fourth cycle of nivolumab. The chain combines TRBV7-2 with TRBJ2-1; 7 bases agree with TRBD2. The CDR3 DNA sequence: TGTGCCAGCACCACCGGGGGGAGCTCCTACAATGAGCAGTTCTTC. Its translation: CASTTGGSSYNEQFF.